The text below deals with one T cell receptor (beta chain). This record belongs to a study of blood T cell repertoires in COVID-19. Sequencing was performed with immunoSEQ multiplex PCR; in TCRdb, only in-frame clones are kept and a portion is missing. The sample shows about 140,000 clones, 70% to 85% of them seen only once. Germline CDR1 reads LNHDA; CDR2 reads SQIVND (reference sequence). The CDR3 sequence is 11 residues long. Trimming stripped 1 base from V and 4 bases from J, with 2 bases between. The chain couples TRBV19 to TRBJ2-7; no firm D call. The sequenced sample consisted of PBMCs or T cells enriched from blood (not recorded which). This sequence was found in a woman between 18 and 30 years old who had been exposed to COVID-19. The CDR3 loop is CASSIAYEQYF. The CDR3 bases are TGTGCCAGTAGTATAGCGTACGAGCAGTACTTC.